These T cell receptor beta chains were read from a single sample in a study of T cells in Graves' hyperthyroidism and ophthalmopathy. A single record per CDR3 protein comes from TCRdb applying MiXCR to the multiplex PCR reads. The sample contains roughly 500,000 distinct CDR3 sequences, roughly 45% of which appear only once. Material: peripheral blood or thyroid tissue (not recorded which). The receptor set was obtained from an adult woman with Graves' disease, either hyperthyroidism or ophthalmopathy (not recorded which). Each CDR3 is given with its conserved first and last residue. Expanded clones are given a class, and other clones once, few, many or no size at all.

>TRBV11-2|.|TRBJ2-2
CASSTGQGEGSTGELFF
>TRBV2|.|TRBJ2-5
CASRARQGGENQETQYF
>TRBV9|.|TRBJ2-5
CASSVGLGSYQETQYF
>TRBV29-1|.|TRBJ2-5
CSLANRGEETQYF
>TRBV25-1|many|TRBJ2-5
CASSEQSWVVRGLETQYF
>TRBV4-1|many|TRBJ2-5
CASSLTGLETQYF
>TRBV11-2|few|TRBJ2-7
CASSLDRIYEQYF
>TRBV29-1|few|TRBJ1-1
CSVDQDRRATEAFF
>TRBV5-1|.|TRBJ2-7
CASSRETRDYEQYF
>TRBV9|many|TRBJ2-7
CASSVEVAGWEQYF
>TRBV29-1|.|TRBJ1-2
CSVEGDANYGYTF
>TRBV7-8|.|TRBJ2-5
CAWSAGETQYF
>TRBV12-3/TRBV12-4|many|TRBJ1-6
CASSFRGADNSPLHF
>TRBV10-3|once|TRBJ2-7
CAISESTSSHNEQYF
>TRBV12-3/TRBV12-4|.|TRBJ1-2
CASSLTTATPLDTF
>TRBV6-6|many|TRBJ1-3
CASSDSQDVLSGNTIYF
>TRBV29-1|.|TRBJ2-7
CSLGAYEQYF
>TRBV7-2|.|TRBJ2-7
CASSDASGGYEQYF
>TRBV4-3|.|TRBJ2-5
CASSQGMAMETQYF
>TRBV7-7|once|TRBJ2-5
CASSLASGFQYF
>TRBV2|.|TRBJ2-5
CASSAPWVTQETQYF
>TRBV7-9|.|TRBJ2-6
CASSAEDLTF
>TRBV7-9|.|.
CASSYRTGGWNEQFF
>TRBV11-2|few|TRBJ2-7
CASSLGGPLRTYEQYF
>TRBV7-2|once|TRBJ2-5
CASSTPPTGGQETQYF
>TRBV7-2|few|TRBJ1-5
CASSGDLNQPQHF
>TRBV10-3|.|TRBJ1-2
CAISEHTGYGYTF
>TRBV29-1|.|TRBJ2-5
CSLRTSGGGETQYF
>TRBV5-4|many|TRBJ2-2
CASSLVGGLTGELFF
>TRBV6-2/TRBV6-3|.|TRBJ1-5
CASSQGIGNQPQHF
>TRBV24-1|.|TRBJ1-2
CASRIHRLRTNYGYTF
>TRBV24-1|.|TRBJ2-5
CATSSWVEGYQETQYF
>TRBV25-1|many|TRBJ2-7
CASSRDLPPYEQYF
>TRBV20-1|.|TRBJ2-7
CSARWAQSYEQYF
>TRBV12-3/TRBV12-4|.|TRBJ1-2
CASSRDRGPNYGYTF
>TRBV13|.|TRBJ2-7
CASSPGDTEQYF
>TRBV28|few|TRBJ2-7
CASGRTWGEQYF
>TRBV20-1|.|TRBJ2-5
CSATTKETQYF
>TRBV24-1|many|TRBJ1-5
CATSDGGVQPQHF
>TRBV7-9|many|TRBJ1-1
CASSLLHLNTEAFF
>TRBV7-8|.|TRBJ1-5
CASGGRSQPQHF
>TRBV5-1|many|TRBJ1-4
CASSLEGTDNEKLFF
>TRBV20-1|medium-sized|TRBJ2-5
CSARDGGRQETQYF
>TRBV20-1|many|TRBJ1-3
CSAHHSRQYSGNTIYF
>TRBV25-1|many|TRBJ2-3
CASSEAWGPDTQYF
>TRBV2|.|TRBJ1-4
CASSEALQGAPDNEKLFF
>TRBV19|.|TRBJ1-2
CASSSGGFYGYTF
>TRBV28|.|TRBJ1-5
CASSYGTGRVGDQPQHF
>TRBV7-2|.|TRBJ1-2
CASSLALGVTNYGYTF
>TRBV7-6|few|TRBJ2-7
CASSPGQYSYEQYF
>TRBV7-8|.|TRBJ2-7
CAIQTEETRDRNYEQYF
>TRBV12-3/TRBV12-4|.|TRBJ1-5
CASSLRWGEPQHF
>TRBV7-2|.|TRBJ1-5
CASSLRTDGHEHF
>TRBV25-1|.|TRBJ1-1
CASSWAGVNTEAFF
>TRBV7-8|.|TRBJ2-5
CASSMRGIQETQYF
>TRBV19|.|TRBJ1-5
CASSIAGTGANQPQHF
>TRBV6-1|.|TRBJ2-2
CASSEGTGYAGELFF
>TRBV7-2|many|TRBJ2-2
CASSPRMTGELFF
>TRBV25-1|.|TRBJ2-2
CASSGSGTGELFF